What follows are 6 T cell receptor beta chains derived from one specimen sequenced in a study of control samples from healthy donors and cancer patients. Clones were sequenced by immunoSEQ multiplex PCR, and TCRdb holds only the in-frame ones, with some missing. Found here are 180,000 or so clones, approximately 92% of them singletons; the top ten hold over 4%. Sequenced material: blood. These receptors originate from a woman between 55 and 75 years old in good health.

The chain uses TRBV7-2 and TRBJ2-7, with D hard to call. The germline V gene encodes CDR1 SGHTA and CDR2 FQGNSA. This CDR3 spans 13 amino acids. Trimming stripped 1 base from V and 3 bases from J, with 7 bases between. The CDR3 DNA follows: TGTGCCAGCAGCTTAGGTCAGTACTACGAGCAGTACTTC. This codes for CASSLGQYYEQYF.

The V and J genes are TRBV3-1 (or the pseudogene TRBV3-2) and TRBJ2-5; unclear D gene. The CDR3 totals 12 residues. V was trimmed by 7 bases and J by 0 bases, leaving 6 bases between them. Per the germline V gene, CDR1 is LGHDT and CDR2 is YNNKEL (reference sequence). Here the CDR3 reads CASNGYQETQYF. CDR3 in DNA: TGTGCCAGCAATGGGTACCAAGAGACCCAGTACTTC.

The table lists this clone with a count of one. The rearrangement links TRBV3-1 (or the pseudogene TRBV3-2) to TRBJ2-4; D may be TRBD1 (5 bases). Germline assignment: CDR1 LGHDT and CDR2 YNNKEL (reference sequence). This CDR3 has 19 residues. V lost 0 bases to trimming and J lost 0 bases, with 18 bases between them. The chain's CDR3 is CASSQDFSGRSLAKNIQYF. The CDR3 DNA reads TGTGCCAGCAGCCAAGATTTTTCAGGGCGATCTCTAGCCAAAAACATTCAGTACTTC.

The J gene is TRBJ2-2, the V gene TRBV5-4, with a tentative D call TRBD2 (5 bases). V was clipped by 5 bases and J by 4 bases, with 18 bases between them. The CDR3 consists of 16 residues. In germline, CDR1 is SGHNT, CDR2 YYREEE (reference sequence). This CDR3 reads CASSPPGVTGTGELFF. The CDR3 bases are TGTGCCAGCAGTCCACCCGGGGTAACGGGCACCGGGGAGCTGTTTTTT.

DNA for the CDR3: TGTGCCAGCAGCCGGGACAGGGGGAAGGGTGATGAAAAACTGTTTTTT. It yields the protein CASSRDRGKGDEKLFF. V is TRBV19 and J is TRBJ1-4; TRBD1 aligns across 11 bases. J gave up 6 bases and V 9 bases, and 12 bases lay outside the gene matches. The V gene's germline CDR1 is LNHDA and CDR2 SQIVND (reference sequence). This CDR3 contains 16 residues.

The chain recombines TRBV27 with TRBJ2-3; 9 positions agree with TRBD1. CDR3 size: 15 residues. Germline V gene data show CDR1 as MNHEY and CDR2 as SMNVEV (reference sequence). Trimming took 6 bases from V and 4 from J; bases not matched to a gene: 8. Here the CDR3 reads CASRGQGIVADTQYF. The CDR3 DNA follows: TGTGCCAGCAGAGGACAGGGGATAGTTGCAGATACGCAGTATTTT.